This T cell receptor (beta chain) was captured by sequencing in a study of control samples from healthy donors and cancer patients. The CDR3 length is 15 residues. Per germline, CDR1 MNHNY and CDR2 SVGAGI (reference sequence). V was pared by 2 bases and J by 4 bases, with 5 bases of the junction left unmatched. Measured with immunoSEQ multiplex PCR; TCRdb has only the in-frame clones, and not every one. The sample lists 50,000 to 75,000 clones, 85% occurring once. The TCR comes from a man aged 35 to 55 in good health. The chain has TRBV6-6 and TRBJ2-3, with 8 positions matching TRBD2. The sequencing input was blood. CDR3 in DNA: TGTGCCAGCAGTTACGTCGGGGGGGCCTCAGATACGCAGTATTTT. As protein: CASSYVGGASDTQYF.